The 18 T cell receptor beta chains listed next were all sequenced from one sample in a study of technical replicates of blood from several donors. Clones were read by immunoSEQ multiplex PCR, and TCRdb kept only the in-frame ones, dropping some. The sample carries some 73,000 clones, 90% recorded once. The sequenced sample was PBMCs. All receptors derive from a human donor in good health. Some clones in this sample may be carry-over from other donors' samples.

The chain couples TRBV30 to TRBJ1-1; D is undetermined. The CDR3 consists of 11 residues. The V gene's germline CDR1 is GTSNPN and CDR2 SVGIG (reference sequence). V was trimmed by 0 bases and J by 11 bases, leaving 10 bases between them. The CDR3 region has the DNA TGTGCCTGGAGTGTGGAGGATAACGCTTTCTTT. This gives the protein CAWSVEDNAFF.

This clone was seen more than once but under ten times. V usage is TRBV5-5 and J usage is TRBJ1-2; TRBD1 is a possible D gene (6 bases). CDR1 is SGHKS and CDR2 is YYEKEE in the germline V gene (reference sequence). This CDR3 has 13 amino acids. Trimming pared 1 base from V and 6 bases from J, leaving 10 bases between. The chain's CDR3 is CASSLWGGDGYTF. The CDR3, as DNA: TGTGCCAGCAGCTTGTGGGGGGGCGATGGCTACACCTTC.

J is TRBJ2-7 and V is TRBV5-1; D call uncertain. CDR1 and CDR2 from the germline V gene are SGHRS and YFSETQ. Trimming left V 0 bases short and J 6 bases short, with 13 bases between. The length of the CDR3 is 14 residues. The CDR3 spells CASSLGPQTGEQYF. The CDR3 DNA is TGCGCCAGCAGCTTGGGACCCCAGACTGGCGAGCAGTACTTC.

Written as DNA, the CDR3 is TGTGCCAGCAGTTTACTAGCGGAACTCACAGATACGCAGTATTTT. Its translation is CASSLLAELTDTQYF. The V call is TRBV28, the J call TRBJ2-3; 7 nucleotides agree with TRBD2. This CDR3 comprises 15 residues. The junction had 4 bases not matched to a gene; V was cut back by 2 bases and J by 2 bases. Germline V gene sequence: CDR1 MDHEN, CDR2 SYDVKM.

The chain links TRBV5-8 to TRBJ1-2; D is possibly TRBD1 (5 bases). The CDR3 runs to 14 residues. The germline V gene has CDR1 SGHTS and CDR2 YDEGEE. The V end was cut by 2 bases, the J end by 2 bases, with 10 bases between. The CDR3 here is CASSFNDRNYGYTF. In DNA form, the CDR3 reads TGTGCCAGCAGCTTTAATGACAGAAACTATGGCTACACCTTC.

The CDR3 spells CASSWFRTTSSYNEQFF. The DNA of the CDR3 is TGTGCCAGCAGCTGGTTTAGGACTACTAGCTCCTACAATGAGCAGTTCTTC. J is TRBJ2-1 and V is TRBV5-8, with D tentatively TRBD2 (6 bases). The V end lost 3 bases, the J end lost 0 bases, and 16 bases lay between the germline ends. Germline V gene sequence: CDR1 SGHTS, CDR2 YDEGEE. This CDR3 region has 17 residues.

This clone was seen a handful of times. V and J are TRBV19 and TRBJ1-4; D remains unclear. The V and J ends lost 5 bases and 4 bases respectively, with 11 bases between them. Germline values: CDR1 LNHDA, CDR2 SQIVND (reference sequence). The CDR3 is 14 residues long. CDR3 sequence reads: CASSSWEGNEKLFF. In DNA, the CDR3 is TGTGCCAGTAGTTCGTGGGAGGGTAATGAAAAACTGTTTTTT.

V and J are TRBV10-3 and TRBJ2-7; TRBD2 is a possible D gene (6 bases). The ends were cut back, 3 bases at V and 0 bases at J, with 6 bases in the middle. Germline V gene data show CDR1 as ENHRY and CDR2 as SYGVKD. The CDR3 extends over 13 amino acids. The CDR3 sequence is CAISDGSSYEQYF. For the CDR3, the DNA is TGTGCCATCAGTGACGGGAGCTCCTACGAGCAGTACTTC.

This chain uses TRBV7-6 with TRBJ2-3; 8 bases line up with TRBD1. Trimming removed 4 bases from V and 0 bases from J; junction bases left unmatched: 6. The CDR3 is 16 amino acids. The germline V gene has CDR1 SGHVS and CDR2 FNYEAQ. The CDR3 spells CASSSRGRPSTDTQYF. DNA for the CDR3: TGTGCCAGCAGCTCCAGGGGGCGACCTAGCACAGATACGCAGTATTTT.

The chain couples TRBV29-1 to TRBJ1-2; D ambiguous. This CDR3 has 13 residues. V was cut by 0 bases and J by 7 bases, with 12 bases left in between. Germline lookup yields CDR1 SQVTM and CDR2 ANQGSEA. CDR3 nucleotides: TGCAGCGTTGAAGACCGTTCGCTTAGTGGCTACACCTTC. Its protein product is CSVEDRSLSGYTF.

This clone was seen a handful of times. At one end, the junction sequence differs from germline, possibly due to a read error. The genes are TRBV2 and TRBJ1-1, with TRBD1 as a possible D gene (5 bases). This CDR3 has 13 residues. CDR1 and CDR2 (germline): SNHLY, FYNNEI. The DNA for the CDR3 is TGTGCCAGCATGGGGGAGGTGAATACTGAAGCTTTCTTT. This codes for CASMGEVNTEAFF. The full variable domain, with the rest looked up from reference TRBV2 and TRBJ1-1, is EPEVTQTPSHQVTQMGQEVILRCVPISNHLYFYWYRQILGQKVEFLVSFYNNEISEKSEIFDDQFSVERPDGSNFTLKIRSTKLEDSAMYFCASMGEVNTEAFFGQGTRLTVV.

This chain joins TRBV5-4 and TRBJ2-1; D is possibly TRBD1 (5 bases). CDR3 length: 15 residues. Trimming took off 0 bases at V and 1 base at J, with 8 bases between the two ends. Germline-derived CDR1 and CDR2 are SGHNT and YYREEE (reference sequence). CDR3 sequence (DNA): TGTGCCAGCAGCTTGGGACAGACATCCTACAATGAGCAGTTCTTC. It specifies CASSLGQTSYNEQFF.

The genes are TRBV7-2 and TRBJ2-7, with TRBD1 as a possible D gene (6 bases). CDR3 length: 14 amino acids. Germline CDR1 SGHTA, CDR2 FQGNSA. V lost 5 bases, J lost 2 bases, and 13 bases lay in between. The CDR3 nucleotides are TGTGCCAGCAGCCCTGGGACATCTCCCTACGAGCAGTACTTC. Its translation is CASSPGTSPYEQYF. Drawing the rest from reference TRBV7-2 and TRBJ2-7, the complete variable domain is GAGVSQSPSNKVTEKGKDVELRCDPISGHTALYWYRQSLGQGLEFLIYFQGNSAPDKSGLPSDRFSAERTGGSVSTLTIQRTQQEDSAVYLCASSPGTSPYEQYFGPGTRLTVT.

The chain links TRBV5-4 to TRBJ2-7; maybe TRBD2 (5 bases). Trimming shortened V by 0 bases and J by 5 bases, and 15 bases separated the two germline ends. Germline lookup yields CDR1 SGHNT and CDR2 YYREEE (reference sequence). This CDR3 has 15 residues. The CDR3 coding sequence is TGTGCCAGCAGCTTGGGGCAGTCCCCGAGGGACGAGCAGTACTTC. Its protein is CASSLGQSPRDEQYF.

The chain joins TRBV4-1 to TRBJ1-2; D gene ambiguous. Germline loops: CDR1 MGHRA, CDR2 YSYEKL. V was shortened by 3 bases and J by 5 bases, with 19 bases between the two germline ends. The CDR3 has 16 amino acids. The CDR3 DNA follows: TGCGCCAGCAGCCACCCCACTCGGAGTACAATGTATGGCTACACCTTC. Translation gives CASSHPTRSTMYGYTF.

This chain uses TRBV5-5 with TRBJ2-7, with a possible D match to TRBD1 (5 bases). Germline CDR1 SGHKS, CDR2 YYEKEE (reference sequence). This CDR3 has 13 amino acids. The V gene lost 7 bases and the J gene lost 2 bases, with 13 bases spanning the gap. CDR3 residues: CASPMGQTYEQYF. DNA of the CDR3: TGTGCCAGCCCCATGGGGCAGACCTACGAGCAGTACTTC.

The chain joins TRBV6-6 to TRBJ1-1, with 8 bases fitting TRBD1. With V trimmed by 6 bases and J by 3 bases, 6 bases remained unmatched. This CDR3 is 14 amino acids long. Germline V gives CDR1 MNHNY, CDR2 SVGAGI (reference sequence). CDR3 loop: CASSGQGGYTEAFF. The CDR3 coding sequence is TGTGCCAGCAGCGGACAGGGCGGGTACACTGAAGCTTTCTTT.

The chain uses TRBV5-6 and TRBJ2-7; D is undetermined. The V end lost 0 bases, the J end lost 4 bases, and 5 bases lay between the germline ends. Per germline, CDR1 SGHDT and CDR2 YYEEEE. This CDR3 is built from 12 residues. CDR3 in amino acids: CASSLEHYEQYF. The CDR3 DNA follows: TGTGCCAGCAGCTTGGAGCATTACGAGCAGTACTTC.